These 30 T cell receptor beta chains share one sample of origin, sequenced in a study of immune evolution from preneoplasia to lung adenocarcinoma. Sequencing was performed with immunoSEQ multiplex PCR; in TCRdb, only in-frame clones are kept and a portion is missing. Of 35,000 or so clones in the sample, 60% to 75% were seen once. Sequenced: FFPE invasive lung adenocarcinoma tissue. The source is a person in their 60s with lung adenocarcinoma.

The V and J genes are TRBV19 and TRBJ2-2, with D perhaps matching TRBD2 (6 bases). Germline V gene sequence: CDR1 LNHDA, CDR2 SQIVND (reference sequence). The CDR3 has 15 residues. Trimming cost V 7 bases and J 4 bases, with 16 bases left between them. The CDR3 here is CASTLGGDGTGELFF. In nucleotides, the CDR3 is TGTGCCAGTACCCTGGGGGGAGATGGCACCGGGGAGCTGTTTTTT.

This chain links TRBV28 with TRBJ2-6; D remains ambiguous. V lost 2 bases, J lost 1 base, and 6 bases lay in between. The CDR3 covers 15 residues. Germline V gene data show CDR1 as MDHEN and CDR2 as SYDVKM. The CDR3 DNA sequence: TGTGCCAGCAGTTTAATGGGGTCTGGGGCCAACGTCCTGACTTTC. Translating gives CASSLMGSGANVLTF.

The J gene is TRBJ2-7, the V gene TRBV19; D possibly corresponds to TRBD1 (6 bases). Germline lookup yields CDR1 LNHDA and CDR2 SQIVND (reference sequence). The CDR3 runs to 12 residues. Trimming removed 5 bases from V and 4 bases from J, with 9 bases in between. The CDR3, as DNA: TGTGCCAGTAGTGTACAGGGTTACGAGCAGTACTTC. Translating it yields CASSVQGYEQYF.

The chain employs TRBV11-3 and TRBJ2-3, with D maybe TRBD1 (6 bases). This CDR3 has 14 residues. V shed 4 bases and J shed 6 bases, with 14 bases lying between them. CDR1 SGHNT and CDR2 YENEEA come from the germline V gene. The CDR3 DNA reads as TGTGCCAGCAGCTCTCGACAGGCCCCGGATACGCAGTATTTT. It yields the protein CASSSRQAPDTQYF. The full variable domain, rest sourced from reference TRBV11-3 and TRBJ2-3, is EAGVVQSPRYKIIEKKQPVAFWCNPISGHNTLYWYLQNLGQGPELLIRYENEEAVDDSQLPKDRFSAERLKGVDSTLKIQPAELGDSAVYLCASSSRQAPDTQYFGPGTRLTVL.

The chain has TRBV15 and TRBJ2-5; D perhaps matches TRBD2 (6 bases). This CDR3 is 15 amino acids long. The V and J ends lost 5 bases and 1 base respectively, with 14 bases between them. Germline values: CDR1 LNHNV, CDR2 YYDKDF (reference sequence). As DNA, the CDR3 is TGTGCCACCAGCCCCCACCGGGGGTCCCAAGAGACCCAGTACTTC. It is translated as CATSPHRGSQETQYF.

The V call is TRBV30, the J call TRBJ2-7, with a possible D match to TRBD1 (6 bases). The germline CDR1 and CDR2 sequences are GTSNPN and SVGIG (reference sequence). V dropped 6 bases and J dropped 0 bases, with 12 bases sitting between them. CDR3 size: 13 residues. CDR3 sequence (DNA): TGTGCCTGCCTGACAGGAATCTCCTACGAGCAGTACTTC. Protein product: CACLTGISYEQYF.

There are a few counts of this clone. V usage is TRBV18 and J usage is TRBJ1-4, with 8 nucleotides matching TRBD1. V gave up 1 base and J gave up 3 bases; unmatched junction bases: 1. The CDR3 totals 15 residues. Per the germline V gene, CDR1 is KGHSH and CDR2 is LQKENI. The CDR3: CASSPRTGSNEKLFF. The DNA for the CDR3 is TGTGCCAGCTCACCACGGACAGGGTCTAATGAAAAACTGTTTTTT.

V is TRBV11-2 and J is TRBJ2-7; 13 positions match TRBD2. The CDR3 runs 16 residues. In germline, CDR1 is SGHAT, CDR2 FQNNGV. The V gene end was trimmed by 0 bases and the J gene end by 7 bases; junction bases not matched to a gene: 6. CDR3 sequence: CASSLERLAGGGEQYF. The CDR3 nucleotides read TGTGCCAGCAGCTTAGAACGACTAGCGGGAGGAGGAGAGCAGTACTTC.

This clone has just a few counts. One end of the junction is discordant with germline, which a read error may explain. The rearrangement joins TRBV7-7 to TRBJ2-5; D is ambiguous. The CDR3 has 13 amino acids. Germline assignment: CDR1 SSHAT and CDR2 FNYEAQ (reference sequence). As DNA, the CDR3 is TGTGCTAGCAGCCTTAATTTCCAAGAGACCCAGTACTTC. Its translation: CASSLNFQETQYF.

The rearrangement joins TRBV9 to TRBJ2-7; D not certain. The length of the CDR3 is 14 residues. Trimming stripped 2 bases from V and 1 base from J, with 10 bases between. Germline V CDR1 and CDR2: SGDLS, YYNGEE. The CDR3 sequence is CASSVGLGSYEQYF. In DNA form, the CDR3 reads TGTGCCAGCAGCGTGGGCCTGGGATCCTACGAGCAGTACTTC.

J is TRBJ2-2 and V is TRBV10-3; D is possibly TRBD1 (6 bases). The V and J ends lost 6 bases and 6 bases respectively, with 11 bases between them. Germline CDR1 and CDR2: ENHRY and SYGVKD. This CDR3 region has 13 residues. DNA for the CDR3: TGTGCCATCAGCCCACAGGGCTCCGGGGAGCTGTTTTTT. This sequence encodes CAISPQGSGELFF.

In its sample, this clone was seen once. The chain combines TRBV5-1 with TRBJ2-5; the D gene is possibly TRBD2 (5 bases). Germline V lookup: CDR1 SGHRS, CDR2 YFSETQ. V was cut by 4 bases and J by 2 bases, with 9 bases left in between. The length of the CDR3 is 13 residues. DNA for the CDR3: TGCGCCAGCAGCGGCGGGCTGCAAGAGACCCAGTACTTC. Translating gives CASSGGLQETQYF.

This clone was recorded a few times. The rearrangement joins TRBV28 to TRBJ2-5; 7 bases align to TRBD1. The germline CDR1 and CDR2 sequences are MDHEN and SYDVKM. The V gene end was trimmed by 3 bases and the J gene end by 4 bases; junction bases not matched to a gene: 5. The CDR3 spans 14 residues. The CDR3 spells CASSFGTVIETQYF. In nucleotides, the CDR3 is TGTGCCAGCAGTTTCGGGACAGTGATAGAGACCCAGTACTTC.

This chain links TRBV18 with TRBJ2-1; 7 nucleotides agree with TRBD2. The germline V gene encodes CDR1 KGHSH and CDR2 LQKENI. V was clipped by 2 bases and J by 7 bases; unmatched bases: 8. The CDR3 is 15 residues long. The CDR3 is CASSPTSGILNEQFF. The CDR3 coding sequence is TGTGCCAGCTCACCAACCAGCGGGATTTTAAATGAGCAGTTCTTC.

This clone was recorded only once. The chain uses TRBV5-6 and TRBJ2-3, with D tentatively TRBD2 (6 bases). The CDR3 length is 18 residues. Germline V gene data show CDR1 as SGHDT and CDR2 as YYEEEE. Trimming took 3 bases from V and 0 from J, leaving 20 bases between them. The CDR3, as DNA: TGTGCCAGCAGCTACCCGGGACTCCCCATTACTAGCACAGATACGCAGTATTTT. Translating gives CASSYPGLPITSTDTQYF.

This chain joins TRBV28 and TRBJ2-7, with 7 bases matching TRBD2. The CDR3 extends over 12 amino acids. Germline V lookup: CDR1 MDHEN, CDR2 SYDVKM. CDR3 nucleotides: TGTGAATCCTCCCGGGGGGACTACGAGCAGTACTTC. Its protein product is CESSRGDYEQYF.

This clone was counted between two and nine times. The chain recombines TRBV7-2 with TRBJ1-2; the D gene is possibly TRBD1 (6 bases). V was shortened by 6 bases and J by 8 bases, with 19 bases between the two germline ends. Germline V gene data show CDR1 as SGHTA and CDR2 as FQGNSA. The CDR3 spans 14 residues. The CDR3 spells CASSPYRDTRGYTF. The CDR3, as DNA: TGTGCCAGCAGTCCATACCGGGACACTAGAGGCTACACCTTC.

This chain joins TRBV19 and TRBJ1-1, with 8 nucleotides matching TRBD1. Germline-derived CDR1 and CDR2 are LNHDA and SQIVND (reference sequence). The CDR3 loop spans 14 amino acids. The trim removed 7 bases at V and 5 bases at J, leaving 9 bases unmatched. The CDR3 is CASKDRERGTEAFF. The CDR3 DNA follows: TGTGCCAGTAAGGACAGGGAAAGAGGTACTGAAGCTTTCTTT. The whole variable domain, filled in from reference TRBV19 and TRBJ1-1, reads DGGITQSPKYLFRKEGQNVTLSCEQNLNHDAMYWYRQDPGQGLRLIYYSQIVNDFQKGDIAEGYSVSREKKESFPLTVTSAQKNPTAFYLCASKDRERGTEAFFGQGTRLTVV.

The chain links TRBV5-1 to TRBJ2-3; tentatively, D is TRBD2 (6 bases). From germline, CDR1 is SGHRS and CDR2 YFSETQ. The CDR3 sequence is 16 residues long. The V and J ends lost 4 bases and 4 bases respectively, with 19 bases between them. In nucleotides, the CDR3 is TGCGCCAGCAGCGAATTCGCGGCGGGGTCCCCAGATACGCAGTATTTT. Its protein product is CASSEFAAGSPDTQYF.

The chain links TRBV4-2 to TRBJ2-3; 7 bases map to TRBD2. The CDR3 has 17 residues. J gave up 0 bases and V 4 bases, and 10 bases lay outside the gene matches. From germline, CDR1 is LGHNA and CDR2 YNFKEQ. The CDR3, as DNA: TGTGCCAGCAGCCCCCTGGGGCTAGCGGCTAGCACAGATACGCAGTATTTT. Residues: CASSPLGLAASTDTQYF.

CDR3 protein: CSVTDVKYEQYF. The DNA for the CDR3 is TGCAGCGTTACGGACGTGAAGTACGAGCAGTACTTC. The chain has TRBV29-1 and TRBJ2-7, with D uncertain. The CDR3 is 12 amino acids. Trimming took off 5 bases at V and 4 bases at J, with 12 bases between the two ends. Germline V lookup: CDR1 SQVTM, CDR2 ANQGSEA.

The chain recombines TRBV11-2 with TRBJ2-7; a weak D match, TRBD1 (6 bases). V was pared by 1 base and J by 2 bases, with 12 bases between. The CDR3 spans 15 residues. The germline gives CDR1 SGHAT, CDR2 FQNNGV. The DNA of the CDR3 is TGTGCCAGCAGCTTAGCGGGGACACGAGCCTACGAGCAGTACTTC. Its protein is CASSLAGTRAYEQYF.

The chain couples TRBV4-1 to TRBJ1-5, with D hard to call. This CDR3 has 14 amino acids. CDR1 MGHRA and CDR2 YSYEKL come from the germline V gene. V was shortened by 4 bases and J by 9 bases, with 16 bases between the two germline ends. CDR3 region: CASSPDRYPGPQHF. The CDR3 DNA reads TGCGCCAGCAGCCCTGACCGATATCCGGGGCCCCAGCATTTT.

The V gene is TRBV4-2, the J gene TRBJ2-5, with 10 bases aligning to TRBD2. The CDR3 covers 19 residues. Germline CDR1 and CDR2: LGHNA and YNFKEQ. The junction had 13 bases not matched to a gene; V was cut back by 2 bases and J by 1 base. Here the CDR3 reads CASSQLVSLAGTGQETQYF. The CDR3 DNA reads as TGTGCCAGCAGCCAACTCGTATCACTAGCGGGAACAGGCCAAGAGACCCAGTACTTC.

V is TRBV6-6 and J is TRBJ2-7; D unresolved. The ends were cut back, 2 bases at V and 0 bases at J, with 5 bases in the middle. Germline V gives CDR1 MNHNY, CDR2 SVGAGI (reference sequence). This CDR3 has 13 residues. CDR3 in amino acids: CASSYGLSYEQYF. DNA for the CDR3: TGTGCCAGCAGTTACGGCCTCTCCTACGAGCAGTACTTC.

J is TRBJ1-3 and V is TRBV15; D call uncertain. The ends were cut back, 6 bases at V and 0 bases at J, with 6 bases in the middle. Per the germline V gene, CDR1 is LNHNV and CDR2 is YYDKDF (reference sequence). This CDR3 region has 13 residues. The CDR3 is CATRASSGNTIYF. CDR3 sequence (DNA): TGTGCCACCAGAGCTAGCTCTGGAAACACCATATATTTT.

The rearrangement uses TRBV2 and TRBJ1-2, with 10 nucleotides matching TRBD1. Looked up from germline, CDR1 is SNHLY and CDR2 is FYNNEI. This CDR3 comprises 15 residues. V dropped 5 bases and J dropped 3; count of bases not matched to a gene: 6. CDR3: CASSLGTGEYYGYTF. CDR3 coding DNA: TGTGCCAGCAGTTTAGGGACAGGGGAGTACTATGGCTACACCTTC.

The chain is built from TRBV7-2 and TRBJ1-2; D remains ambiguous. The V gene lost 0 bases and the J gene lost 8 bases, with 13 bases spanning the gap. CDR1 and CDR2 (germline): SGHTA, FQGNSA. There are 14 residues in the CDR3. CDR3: CASSLALSGLGYTF. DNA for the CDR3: TGTGCCAGCAGCTTAGCGCTGTCAGGCCTGGGCTACACCTTC.

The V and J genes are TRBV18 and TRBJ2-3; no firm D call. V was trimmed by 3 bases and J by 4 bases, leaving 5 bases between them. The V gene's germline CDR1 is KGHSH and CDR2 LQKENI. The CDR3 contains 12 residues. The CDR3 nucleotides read TGTGCCAGCTCACCTATCTCAGATACGCAGTATTTT. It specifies CASSPISDTQYF. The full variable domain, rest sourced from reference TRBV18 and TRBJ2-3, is NAGVMQNPRHLVRRRGQEARLRCSPMKGHSHVYWYRQLPEEGLKFMVYLQKENIIDESGMPKERFSAEFPKEGPSILRIQQVVRGDSAAYFCASSPISDTQYFGPGTRLTVL.

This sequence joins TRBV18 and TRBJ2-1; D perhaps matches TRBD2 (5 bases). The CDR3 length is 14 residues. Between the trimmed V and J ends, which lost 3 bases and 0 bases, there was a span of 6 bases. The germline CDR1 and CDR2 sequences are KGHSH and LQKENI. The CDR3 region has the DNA TGTGCCAGCTCACCGGGAGTCTCCTACAATGAGCAGTTCTTC. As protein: CASSPGVSYNEQFF.